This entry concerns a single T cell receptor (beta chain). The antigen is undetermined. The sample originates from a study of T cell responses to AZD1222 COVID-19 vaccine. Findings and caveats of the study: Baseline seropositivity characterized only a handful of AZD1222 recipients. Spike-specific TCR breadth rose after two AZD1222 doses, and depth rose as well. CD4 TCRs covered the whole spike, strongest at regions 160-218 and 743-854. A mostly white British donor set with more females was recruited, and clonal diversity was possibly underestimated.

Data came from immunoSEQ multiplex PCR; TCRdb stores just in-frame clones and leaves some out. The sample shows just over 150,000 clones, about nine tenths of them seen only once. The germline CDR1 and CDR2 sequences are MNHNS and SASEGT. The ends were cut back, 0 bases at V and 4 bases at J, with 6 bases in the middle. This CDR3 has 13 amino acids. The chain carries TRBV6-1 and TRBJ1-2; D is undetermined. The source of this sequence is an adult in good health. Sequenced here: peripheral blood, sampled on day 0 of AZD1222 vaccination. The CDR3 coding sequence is TGTGCCAGCAGTGAAGCCGAGCGCTATGGCTACACCTTC. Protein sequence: CASSEAERYGYTF.